This TCR beta chain was captured by sequencing in a study of T cell responses to AZD1222 COVID-19 vaccine. The length of the CDR3 is 15 residues. V lost 2 bases and J lost 0; bases outside the gene matches: 4. Germline assignment: CDR1 SGDLS and CDR2 YYNGEE. The repertoire was sequenced with immunoSEQ multiplex PCR; TCRdb's copy has only in-frame clones and lacks some. The profile covers 100,000 or so clones, with over 85% appearing a single time and approximately 2.2% taken by the ten largest. The clonotype originates from an adult in good health. This chain joins TRBV9 and TRBJ1-2; 7 nucleotides agree with TRBD1. The input for sequencing was peripheral blood, taken on day 0 of AZD1222 vaccination. The CDR3 DNA reads TGTGCCAGCAGCGTCACAGGGGACCCTAACTATGGCTACACCTTC. Its translation is CASSVTGDPNYGYTF.